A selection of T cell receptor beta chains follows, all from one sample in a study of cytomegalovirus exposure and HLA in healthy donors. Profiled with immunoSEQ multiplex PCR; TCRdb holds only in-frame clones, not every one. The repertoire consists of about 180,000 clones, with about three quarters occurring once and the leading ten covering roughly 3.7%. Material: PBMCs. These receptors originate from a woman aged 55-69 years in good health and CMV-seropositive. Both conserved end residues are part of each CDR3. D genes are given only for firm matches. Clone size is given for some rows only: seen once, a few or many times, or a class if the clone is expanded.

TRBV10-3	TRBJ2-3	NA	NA	CAITTGLITDTQYF	TGTGCCATCACCACAGGGCTTATCACAGATACGCAGTATTTT
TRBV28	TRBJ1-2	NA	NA	CASSVQKESRYGYTF	TGTGCCAGCAGTGTCCAGAAGGAGTCTCGCTATGGCTACACCTTC
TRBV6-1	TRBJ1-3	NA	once	CASSGPSRGRSGNTIYF	TGTGCCAGCAGTGGTCCCTCGAGAGGGCGCTCTGGAAACACCATATATTTT
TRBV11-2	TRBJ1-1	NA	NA	CASSLVLEGNAFF	TGTGCCAGCAGCTTGGTTCTGGAGGGGAATGCTTTCTTT
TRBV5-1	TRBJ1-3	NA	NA	CASSPDGGSGNTIYF	TGCGCCAGCAGCCCCGACGGGGGAAGTGGAAACACCATATATTTT
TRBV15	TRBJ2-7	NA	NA	CATSRTGYEQYF	TGTGCCACCAGCAGAACCGGGTACGAGCAGTACTTC
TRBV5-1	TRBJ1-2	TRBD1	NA	CASSLSGTGSDYTF	TGCGCCAGCAGCTTGTCTGGGACAGGGAGCGACTACACCTTC
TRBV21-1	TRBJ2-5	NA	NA	CASRVVVVAPHQETQYF	TGTGCCAGCAGGGTTGTTGTGGTAGCGCCCCACCAAGAGACCCAGTACTTC
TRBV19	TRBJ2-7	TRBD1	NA	CASSRQGYSSYEQYF	TGTGCCAGTAGCAGACAGGGGTATAGCTCCTACGAGCAGTACTTC
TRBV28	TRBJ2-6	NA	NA	CASSLIASGANVLTF	TGTGCCAGCAGTTTGATAGCCTCTGGGGCCAACGTCCTGACTTTC
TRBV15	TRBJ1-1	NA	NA	CATSRGSREDTEAFF	TGTGCCACCTCCCGGGGTAGCAGGGAGGACACTGAAGCTTTCTTT
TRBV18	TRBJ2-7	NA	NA	CASSPRPGGGGDYEQYF	TGTGCCAGCTCACCACGGCCCGGGGGTGGAGGGGACTACGAGCAGTACTTC
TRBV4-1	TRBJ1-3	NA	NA	CASSQGTAPGNTIYF	TGCGCCAGCAGCCAAGGGACAGCTCCTGGAAACACCATATATTTT
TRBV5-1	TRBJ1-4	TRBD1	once	CASSEGQGFSGEKLFF	TGCGCCAGCAGCGAGGGACAGGGGTTCTCCGGCGAAAAACTGTTTTTT
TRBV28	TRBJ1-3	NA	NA	CASSLLSTRVSGNTIYF	TGTGCCAGCAGTTTATTGTCGACACGAGTCTCTGGAAACACCATATATTTT
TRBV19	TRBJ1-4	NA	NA	CASSMSGTPTTNEKLFF	TGTGCCAGTAGTATGTCCGGGACACCAACAACTAATGAAAAACTGTTTTTT
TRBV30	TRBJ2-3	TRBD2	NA	CAWSVSSGVTDTQYF	TGTGCCTGGAGTGTGTCTAGCGGAGTCACAGATACGCAGTATTTT
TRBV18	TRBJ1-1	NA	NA	CASSPPTGPNTEAFF	TGTGCCAGCTCACCACCGACAGGCCCTAACACTGAAGCTTTCTTT
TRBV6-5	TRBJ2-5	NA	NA	CASNHRAQETQYF	TGTGCCAGCAATCACAGGGCCCAAGAGACCCAGTACTTC
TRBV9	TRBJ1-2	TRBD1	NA	CASSASLRGRIDGYTF	TGTGCCAGCAGCGCGAGTTTAAGGGGGCGCATTGATGGCTACACCTTC
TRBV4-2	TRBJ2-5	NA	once	CASSHGVGGEQETQYF	TGTGCCAGCAGCCATGGGGTGGGGGGTGAGCAAGAGACCCAGTACTTC
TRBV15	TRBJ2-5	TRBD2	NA	CATSKGGGEETQYF	TGTGCCACCAGTAAAGGCGGGGGGGAAGAGACCCAGTACTTC
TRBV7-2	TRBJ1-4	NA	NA	CASSPQVGEKLFF	TGTGCCAGCAGCCCGCAGGTGGGCGAAAAACTGTTTTTT
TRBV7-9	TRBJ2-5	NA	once	CASSLREGVTQYF	TGTGCCAGCAGCCTTAGAGAGGGAGTGACCCAGTACTTC
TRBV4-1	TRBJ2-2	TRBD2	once	CASRQTSGSLNTGELFF	TGCGCCAGCAGACAGACTAGCGGGAGTTTGAACACCGGGGAGCTGTTTTTT
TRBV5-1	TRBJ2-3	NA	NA	CASSFGGYSTDTQYF	TGCGCCAGCAGCTTCGGCGGTTATAGCACAGATACGCAGTATTTT
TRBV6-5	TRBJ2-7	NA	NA	CASSYSTAGTYEQYF	TGTGCCAGCAGTTACTCCACCGCGGGGACCTACGAGCAGTACTTC
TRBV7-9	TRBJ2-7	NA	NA	CASSSGQYYEQYF	TGTGCCAGCAGCTCCGGACAGTACTACGAGCAGTACTTC
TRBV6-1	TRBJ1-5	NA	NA	CASSDVWRNQPQHF	TGTGCCAGCAGTGATGTTTGGAGAAATCAGCCCCAGCATTTT
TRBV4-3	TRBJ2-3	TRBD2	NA	CASSQVYGGGAFRADTQYF	TGCGCCAGCAGCCAAGTATACGGCGGGGGGGCCTTTCGGGCAGATACGCAGTATTTT
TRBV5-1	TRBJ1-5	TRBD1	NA	CASSEQGVGQPQHF	TGCGCCAGCAGCGAACAGGGGGTCGGTCAGCCCCAGCATTTT
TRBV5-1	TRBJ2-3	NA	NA	CAGSLFSGSQEGDTQYF	TGCGCCGGCAGCTTGTTCAGTGGGTCTCAAGAGGGAGATACGCAGTATTTT
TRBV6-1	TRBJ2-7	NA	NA	CASTKRGYEQYF	TGTGCCAGCACCAAACGCGGTTACGAGCAGTACTTC
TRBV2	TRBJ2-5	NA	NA	CASSENPGSQETQYF	TGTGCCAGCAGTGAAAACCCCGGGTCGCAAGAGACCCAGTACTTC
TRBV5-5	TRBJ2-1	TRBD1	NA	CASSLRVTGREQFF	TGTGCCAGCAGCTTGAGGGTGACAGGGCGTGAGCAGTTCTTC
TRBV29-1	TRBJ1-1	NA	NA	CSADPGGGINTEAFF	TGCAGCGCTGATCCCGGGGGGGGGATAAACACTGAAGCTTTCTTT
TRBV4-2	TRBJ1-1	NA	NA	CASSHGQDRNTEAFF	TGTGCCAGCAGCCACGGCCAGGACAGAAACACTGAAGCTTTCTTT
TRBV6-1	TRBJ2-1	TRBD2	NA	CASSGGEAGGYNEQFF	TGTGCCAGCAGTGGTGGGGAAGCGGGGGGTTACAATGAGCAGTTCTTC
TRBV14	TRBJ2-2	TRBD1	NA	CASSLSPPGQGRTGELFF	TGTGCCAGTTCATTATCCCCCCCGGGACAGGGTAGGACCGGGGAGCTGTTTTTT
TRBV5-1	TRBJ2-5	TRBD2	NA	CASSPGLAGRETQYF	TGCGCCAGCAGCCCGGGACTAGCGGGACGGGAGACCCAGTACTTC
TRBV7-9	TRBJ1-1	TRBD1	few	CASSLGQGLNTEAFF	TGTGCCAGCAGCTTAGGACAGGGTCTGAACACTGAAGCTTTCTTT
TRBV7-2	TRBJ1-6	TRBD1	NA	CASSSGQGYNSPLHF	TGTGCCAGCAGCTCAGGACAGGGCTATAATTCACCCCTCCACTTT
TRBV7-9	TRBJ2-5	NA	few	CASSYSGSSVGKTQYF	TGTGCCAGCAGCTATAGCGGTTCCTCAGTCGGAAAGACCCAGTACTTC
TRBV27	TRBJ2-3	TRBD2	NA	CASSLRVAGILSTDTQYF	TGTGCCAGCAGTTTACGGGTAGCGGGAATCCTTAGCACAGATACGCAGTATTTT
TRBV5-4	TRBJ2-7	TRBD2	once	CASSTSGGSYEQYF	TGTGCCAGCAGCACTAGCGGGGGGTCCTACGAGCAGTACTTC
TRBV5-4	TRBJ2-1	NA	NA	CASSLPGVSYNEQFF	TGTGCCAGCAGCTTGCCGGGGGTTTCCTACAATGAGCAGTTCTTC
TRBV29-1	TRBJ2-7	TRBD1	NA	CSVMGQGNEQYF	TGCAGCGTCATGGGACAGGGGAACGAGCAGTACTTC